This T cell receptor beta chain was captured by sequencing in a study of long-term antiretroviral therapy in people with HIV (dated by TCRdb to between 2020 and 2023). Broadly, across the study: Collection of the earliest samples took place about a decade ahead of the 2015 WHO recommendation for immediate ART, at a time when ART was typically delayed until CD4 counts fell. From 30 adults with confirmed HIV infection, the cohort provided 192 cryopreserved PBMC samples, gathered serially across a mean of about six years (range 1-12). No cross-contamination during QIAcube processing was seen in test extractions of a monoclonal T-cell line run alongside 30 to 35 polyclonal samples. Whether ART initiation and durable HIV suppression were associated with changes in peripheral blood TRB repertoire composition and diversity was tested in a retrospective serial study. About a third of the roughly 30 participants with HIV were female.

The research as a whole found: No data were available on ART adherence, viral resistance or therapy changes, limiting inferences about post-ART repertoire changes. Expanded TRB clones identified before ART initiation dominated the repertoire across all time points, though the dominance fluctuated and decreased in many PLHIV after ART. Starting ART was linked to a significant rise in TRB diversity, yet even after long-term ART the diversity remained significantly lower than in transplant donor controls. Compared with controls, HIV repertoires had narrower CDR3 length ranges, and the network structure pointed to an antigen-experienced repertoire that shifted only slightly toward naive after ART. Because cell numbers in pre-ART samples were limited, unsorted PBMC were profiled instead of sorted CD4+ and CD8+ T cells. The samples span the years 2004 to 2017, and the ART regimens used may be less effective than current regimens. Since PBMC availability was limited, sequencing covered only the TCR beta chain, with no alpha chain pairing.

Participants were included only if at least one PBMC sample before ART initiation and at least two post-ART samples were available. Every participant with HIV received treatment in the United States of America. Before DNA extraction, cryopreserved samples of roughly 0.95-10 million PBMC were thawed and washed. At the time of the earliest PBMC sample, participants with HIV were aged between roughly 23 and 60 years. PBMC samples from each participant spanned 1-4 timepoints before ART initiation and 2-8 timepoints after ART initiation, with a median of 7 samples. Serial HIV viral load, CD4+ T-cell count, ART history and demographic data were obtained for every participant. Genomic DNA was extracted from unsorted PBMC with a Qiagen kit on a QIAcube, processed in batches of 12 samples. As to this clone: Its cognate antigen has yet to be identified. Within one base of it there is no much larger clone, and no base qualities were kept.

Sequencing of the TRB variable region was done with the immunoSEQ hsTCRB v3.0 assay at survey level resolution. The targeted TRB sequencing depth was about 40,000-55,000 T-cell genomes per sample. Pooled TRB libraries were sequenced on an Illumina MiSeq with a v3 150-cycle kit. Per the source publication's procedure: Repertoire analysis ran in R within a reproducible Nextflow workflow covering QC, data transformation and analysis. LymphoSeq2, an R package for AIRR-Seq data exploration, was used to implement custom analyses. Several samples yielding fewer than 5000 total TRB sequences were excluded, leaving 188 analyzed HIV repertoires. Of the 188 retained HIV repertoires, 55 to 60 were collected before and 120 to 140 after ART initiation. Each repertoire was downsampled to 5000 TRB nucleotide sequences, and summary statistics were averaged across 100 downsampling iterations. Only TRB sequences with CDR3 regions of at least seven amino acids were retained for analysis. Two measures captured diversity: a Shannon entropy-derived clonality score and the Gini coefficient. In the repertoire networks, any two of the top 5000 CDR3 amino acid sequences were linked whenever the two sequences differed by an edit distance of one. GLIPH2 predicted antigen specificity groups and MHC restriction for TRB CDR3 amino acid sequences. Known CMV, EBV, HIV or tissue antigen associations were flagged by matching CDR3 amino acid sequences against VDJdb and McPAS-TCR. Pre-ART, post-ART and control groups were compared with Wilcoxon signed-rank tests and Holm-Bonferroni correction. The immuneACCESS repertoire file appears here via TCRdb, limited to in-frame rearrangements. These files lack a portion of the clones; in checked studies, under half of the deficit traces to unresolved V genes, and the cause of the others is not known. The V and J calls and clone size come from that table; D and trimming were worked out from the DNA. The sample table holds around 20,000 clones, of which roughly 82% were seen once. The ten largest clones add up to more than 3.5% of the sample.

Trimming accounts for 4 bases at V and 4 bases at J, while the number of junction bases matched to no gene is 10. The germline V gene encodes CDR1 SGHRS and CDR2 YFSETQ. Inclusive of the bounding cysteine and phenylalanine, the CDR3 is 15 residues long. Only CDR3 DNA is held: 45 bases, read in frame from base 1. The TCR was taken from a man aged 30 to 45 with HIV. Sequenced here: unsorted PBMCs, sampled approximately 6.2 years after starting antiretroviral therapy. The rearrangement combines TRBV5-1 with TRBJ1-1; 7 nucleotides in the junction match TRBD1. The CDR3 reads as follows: CASSETGSRGTEAFF. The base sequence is TGCGCCAGCAGCGAGACAGGGAGTCGGGGCACTGAAGCTTTCTTT.